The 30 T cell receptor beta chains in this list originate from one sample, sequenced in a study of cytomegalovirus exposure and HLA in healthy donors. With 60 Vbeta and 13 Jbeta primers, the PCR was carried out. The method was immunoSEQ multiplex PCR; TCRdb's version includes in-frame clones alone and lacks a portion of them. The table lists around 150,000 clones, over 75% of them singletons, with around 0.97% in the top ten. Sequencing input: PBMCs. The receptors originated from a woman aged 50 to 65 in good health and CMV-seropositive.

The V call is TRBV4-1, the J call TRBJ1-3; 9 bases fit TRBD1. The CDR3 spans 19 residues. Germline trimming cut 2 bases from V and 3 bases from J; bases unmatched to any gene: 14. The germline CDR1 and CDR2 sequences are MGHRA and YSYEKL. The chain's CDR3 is CASSQPGAKTGGFGNTIYF. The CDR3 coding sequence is TGCGCCAGCAGCCAACCAGGAGCTAAGACAGGGGGGTTTGGAAACACCATATATTTT.

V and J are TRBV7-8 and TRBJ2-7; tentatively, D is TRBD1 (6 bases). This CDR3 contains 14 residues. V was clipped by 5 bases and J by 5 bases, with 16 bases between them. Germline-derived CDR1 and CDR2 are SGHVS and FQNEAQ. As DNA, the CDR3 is TGTGCCAGCAGCGTGACAGGCAATAGGGACGAGCAGTACTTC. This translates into CASSVTGNRDEQYF.

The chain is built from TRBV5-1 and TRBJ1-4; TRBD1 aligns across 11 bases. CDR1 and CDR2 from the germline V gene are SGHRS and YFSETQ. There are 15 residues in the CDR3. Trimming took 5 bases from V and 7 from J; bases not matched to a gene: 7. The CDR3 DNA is TGCGCCAGCAGGGACGGACAGGGGGCAGGTGAAAAACTGTTTTTT. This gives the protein CASRDGQGAGEKLFF.

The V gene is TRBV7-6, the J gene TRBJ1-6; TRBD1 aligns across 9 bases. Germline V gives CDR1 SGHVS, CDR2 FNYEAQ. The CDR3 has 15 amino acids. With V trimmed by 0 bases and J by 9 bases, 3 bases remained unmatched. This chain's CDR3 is CASSLAGQGFSPLHF. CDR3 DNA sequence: TGTGCCAGCAGCTTAGCGGGACAGGGCTTTTCACCCCTCCACTTT.

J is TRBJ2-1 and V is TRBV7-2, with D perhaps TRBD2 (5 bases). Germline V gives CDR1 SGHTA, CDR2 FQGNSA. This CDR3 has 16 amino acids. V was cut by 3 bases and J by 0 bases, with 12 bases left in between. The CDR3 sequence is CASSLEAFSSYNEQFF. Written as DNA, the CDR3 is TGTGCCAGCAGCTTGGAGGCTTTCAGCTCCTACAATGAGCAGTTCTTC.

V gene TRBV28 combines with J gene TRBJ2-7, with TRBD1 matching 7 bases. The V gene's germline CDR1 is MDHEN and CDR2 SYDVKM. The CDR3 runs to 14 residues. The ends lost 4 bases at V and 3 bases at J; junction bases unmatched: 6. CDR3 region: CASSSYRGGYEQYF. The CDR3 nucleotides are TGTGCCAGCAGTTCATACAGGGGTGGCTACGAGCAGTACTTC. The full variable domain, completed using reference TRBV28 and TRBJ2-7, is DVKVTQSSRYLVKRTGEKVFLECVQDMDHENMFWYRQDPGLGLRLIYFSYDVKMKEKGDIPEGYSVSREKKERFSLILESASTNQTSMYLCASSSYRGGYEQYFGPGTRLTVT.

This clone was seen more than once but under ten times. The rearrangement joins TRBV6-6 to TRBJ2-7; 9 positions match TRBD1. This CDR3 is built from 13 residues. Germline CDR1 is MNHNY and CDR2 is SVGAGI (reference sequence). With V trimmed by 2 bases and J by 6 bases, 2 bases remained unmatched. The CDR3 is CASSYDRGGEQYF. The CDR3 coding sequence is TGTGCCAGCAGTTACGACAGGGGGGGCGAGCAGTACTTC.

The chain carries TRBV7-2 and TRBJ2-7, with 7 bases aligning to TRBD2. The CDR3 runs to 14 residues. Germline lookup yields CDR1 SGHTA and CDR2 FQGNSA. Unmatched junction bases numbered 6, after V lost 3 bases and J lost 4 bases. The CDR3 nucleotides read TGTGCCAGCAGCTTCGGCGGGAGTACGTACGAGCAGTACTTC. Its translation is CASSFGGSTYEQYF.

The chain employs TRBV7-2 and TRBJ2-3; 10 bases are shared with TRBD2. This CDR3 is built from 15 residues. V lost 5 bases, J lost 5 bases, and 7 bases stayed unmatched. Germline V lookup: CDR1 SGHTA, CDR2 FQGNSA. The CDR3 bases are TGTGCCAGCAGCCCCGGACTAGCGGAAGTAGATACGCAGTATTTT. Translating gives CASSPGLAEVDTQYF. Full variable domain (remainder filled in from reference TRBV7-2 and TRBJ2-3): GAGVSQSPSNKVTEKGKDVELRCDPISGHTALYWYRQSLGQGLEFLIYFQGNSAPDKSGLPSDRFSAERTGGSVSTLTIQRTQQEDSAVYLCASSPGLAEVDTQYFGPGTRLTVL.

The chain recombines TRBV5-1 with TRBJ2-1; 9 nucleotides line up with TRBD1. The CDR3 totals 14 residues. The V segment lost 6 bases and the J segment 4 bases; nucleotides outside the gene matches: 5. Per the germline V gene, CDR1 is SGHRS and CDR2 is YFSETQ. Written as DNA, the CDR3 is TGCGCCAGCACGCCGGGACAGGGATACAATGAGCAGTTCTTC. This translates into CASTPGQGYNEQFF.

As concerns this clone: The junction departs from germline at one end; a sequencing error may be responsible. Written as DNA, the CDR3 is TGTGCTAGCAGCTCAGGAGAGACCCAGTACTTC. It translates to CASSSGETQYF. The chain couples TRBV7-7 to TRBJ2-5, with D unclear. CDR1 is SSHAT, CDR2 FNYEAQ, per germline (reference sequence). The CDR3 contains 11 residues.

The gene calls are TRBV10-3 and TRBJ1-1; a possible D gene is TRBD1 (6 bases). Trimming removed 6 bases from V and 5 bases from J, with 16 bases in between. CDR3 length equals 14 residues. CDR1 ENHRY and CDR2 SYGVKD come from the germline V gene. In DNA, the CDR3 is TGTGCCATCAGAACAAGGGTAGGGGGAACTGAAGCTTTCTTT. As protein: CAIRTRVGGTEAFF.

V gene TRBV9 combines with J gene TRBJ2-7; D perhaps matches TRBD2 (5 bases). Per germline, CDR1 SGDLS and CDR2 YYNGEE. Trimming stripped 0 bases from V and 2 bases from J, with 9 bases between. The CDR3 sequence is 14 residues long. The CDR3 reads CASSVGSGTYEQYF. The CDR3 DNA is TGTGCCAGCAGCGTAGGAAGCGGTACCTACGAGCAGTACTTC. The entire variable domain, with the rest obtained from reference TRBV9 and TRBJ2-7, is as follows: DSGVTQTPKHLITATGQRVTLRCSPRSGDLSVYWYQQSLDQGLQFLIQYYNGEERAKGNILERFSAQQFPDLHSELNLSSLELGDSALYFCASSVGSGTYEQYFGPGTRLTVT.

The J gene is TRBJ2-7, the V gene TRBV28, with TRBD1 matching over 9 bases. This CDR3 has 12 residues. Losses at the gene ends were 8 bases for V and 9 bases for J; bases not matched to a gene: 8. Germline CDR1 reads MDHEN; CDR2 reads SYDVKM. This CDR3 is CASGTGRGRQYF. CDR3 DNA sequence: TGTGCCAGCGGGACAGGGCGGGGGCGGCAGTACTTC.

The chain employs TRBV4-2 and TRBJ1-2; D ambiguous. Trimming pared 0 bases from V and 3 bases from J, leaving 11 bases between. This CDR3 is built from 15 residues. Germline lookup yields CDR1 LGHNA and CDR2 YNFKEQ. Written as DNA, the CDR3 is TGTGCCAGCAGCCAAGACCGATACTCCCACTATGGCTACACCTTC. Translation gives CASSQDRYSHYGYTF.

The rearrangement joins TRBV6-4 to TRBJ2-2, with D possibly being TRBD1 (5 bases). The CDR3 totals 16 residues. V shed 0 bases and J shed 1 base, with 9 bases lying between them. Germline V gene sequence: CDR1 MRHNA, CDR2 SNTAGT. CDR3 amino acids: CASSDSGRENTGELFF. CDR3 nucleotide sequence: TGTGCCAGCAGTGACTCAGGCAGGGAGAACACCGGGGAGCTGTTTTTT.

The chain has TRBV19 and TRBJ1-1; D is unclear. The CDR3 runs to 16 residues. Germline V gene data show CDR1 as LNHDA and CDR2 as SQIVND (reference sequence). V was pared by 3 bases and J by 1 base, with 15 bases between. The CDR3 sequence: CASSIQENWQNTEAFF. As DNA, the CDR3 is TGTGCCAGTAGTATCCAGGAAAACTGGCAGAACACTGAAGCTTTCTTT.

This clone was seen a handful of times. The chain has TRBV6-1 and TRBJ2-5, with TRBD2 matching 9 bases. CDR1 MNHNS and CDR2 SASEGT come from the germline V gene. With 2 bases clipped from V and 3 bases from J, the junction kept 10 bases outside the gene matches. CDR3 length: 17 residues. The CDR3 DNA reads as TGTGCCAGCAGTGAATGGATGGCGGGGGGGCTAGAAGAGACCCAGTACTTC. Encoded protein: CASSEWMAGGLEETQYF.

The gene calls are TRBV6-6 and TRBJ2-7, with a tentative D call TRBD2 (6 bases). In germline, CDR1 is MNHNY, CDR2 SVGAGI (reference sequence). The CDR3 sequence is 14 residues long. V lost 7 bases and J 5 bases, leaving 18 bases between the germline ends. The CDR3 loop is CASTLTSRSDEQYF. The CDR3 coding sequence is TGTGCCAGCACCTTGACTAGTAGGTCGGACGAGCAGTACTTC.

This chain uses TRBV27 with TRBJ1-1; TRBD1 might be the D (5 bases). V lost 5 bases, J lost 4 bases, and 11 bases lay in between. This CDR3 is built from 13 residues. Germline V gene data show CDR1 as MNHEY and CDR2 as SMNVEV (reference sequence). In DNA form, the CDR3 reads TGTGCCAGCAGTCACCCGGGGGTCACTGAAGCTTTCTTT. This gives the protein CASSHPGVTEAFF.

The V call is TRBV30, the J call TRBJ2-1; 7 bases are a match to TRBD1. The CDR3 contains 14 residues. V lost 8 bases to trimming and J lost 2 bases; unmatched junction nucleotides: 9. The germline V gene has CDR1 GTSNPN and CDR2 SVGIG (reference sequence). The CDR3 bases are TGTGCCGTCAAACGTGGGACAGCCTACAATGAGCAGTTCTTC. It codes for CAVKRGTAYNEQFF.

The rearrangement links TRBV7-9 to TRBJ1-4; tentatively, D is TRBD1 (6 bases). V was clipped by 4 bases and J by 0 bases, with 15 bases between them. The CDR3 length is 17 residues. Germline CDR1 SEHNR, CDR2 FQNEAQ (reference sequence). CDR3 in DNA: TGTGCCAGCAGCTACACAGGGATTAAGACAACTAATGAAAAACTGTTTTTT. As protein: CASSYTGIKTTNEKLFF.

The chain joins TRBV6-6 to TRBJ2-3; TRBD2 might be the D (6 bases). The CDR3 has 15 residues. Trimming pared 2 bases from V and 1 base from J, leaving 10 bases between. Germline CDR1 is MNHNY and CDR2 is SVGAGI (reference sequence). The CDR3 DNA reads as TGTGCCAGCAGTTACGACGGGACTCGCACAGATACGCAGTATTTT. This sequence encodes CASSYDGTRTDTQYF.

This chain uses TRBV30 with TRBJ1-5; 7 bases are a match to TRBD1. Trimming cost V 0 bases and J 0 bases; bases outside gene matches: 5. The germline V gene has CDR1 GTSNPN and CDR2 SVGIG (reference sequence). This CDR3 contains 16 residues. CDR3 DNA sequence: TGTGCCTGGAGTGTAAAGGGACAGCCTAGCAATCAGCCCCAGCATTTT. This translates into CAWSVKGQPSNQPQHF. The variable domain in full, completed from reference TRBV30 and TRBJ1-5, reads SQTIHQWPATLVQPVGSPLSLECTVEGTSNPNLYWYRQAAGRGLQLLFYSVGIGQISSEVPQNLSASRPQDRQFILSSKKLLLSDSGFYLCAWSVKGQPSNQPQHFGDGTRLSIL.

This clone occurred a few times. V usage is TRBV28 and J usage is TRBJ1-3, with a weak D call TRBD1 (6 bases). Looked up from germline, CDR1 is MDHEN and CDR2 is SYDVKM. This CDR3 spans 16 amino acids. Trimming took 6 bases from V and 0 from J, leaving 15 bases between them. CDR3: CASRSGTRSSGNTIYF. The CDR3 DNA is TGTGCCAGCAGATCTGGGACAAGGAGCTCTGGAAACACCATATATTTT.

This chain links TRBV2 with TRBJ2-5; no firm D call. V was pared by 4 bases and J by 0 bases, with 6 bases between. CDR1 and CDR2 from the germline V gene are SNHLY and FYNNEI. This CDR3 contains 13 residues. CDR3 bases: TGTGCCAGCAGTGTGGAGTACCAAGAGACCCAGTACTTC. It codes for CASSVEYQETQYF.

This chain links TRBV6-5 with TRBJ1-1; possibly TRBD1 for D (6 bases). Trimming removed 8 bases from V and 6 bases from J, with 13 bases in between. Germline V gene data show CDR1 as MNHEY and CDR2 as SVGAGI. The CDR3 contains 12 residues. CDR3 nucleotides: TGTGCCAGCTGGGGCAGGGGCCCTGAAGCTTTCTTT. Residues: CASWGRGPEAFF.

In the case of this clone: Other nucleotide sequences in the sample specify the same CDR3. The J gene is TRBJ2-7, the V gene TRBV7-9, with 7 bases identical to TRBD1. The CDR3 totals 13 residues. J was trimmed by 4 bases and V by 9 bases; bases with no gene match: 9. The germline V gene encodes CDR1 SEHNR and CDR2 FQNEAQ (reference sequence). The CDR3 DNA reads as TGTGCCAGTAGCAGCGGCAGGGGGTACGAGCAGTACTTC. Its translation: CASSSGRGYEQYF.

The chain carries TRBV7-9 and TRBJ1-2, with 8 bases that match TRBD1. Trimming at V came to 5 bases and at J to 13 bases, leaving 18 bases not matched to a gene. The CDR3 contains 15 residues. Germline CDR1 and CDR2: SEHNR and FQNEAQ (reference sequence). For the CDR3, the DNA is TGTGCCAGCAGCCCCCCTCTAAGGACAGGGCTCCTTGGCACCTTC. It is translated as CASSPPLRTGLLGTF.

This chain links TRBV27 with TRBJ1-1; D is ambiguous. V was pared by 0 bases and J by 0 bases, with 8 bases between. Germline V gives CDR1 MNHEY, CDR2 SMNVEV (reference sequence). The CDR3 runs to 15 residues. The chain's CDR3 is CASSLSYSMNTEAFF. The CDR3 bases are TGTGCCAGCAGTTTATCGTACAGCATGAACACTGAAGCTTTCTTT.